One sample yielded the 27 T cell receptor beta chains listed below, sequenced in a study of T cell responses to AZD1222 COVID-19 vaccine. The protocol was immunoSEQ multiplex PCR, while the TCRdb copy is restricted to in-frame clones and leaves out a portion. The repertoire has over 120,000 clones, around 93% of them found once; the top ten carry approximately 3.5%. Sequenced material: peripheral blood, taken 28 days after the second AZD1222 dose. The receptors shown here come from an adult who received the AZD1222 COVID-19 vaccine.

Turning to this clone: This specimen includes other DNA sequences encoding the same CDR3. The CDR3 sequence is CASSPRGGTDTQYF. The CDR3 DNA follows: TGTGCCAGCTCACCAAGGGGGGGCACAGATACGCAGTATTTT. V gene TRBV18 combines with J gene TRBJ2-3; either TRBD1 or TRBD2 may fit D (6 bases each). Per the germline V gene, CDR1 is KGHSH and CDR2 is LQKENI. The CDR3 is 14 amino acids. Trimming took off 2 bases at V and 1 base at J, with 7 bases between the two ends.

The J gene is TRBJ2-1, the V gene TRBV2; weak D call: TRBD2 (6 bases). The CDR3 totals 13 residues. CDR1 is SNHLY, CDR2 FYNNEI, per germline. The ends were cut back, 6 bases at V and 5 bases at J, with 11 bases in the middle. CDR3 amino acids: CASSSEGDNEQFF. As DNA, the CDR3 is TGTGCCAGCAGCTCGGAGGGAGACAATGAGCAGTTCTTC. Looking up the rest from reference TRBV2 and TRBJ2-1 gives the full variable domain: EPEVTQTPSHQVTQMGQEVILRCVPISNHLYFYWYRQILGQKVEFLVSFYNNEISEKSEIFDDQFSVERPDGSNFTLKIRSTKLEDSAMYFCASSSEGDNEQFFGPGTRLTVL.

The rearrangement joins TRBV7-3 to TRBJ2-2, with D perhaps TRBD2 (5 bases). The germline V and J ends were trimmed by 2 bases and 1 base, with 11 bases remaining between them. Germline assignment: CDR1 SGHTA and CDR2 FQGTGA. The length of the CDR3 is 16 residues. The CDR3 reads CASSLYGDRNTGELFF. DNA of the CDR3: TGTGCCAGCAGCTTATACGGGGATCGGAACACCGGGGAGCTGTTTTTT.

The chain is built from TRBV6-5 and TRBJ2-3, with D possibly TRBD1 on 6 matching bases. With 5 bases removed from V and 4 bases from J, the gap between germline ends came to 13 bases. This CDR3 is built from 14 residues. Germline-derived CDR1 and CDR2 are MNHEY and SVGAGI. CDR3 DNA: TGTGCCAGCAGTCAAACAGGGTTCTCAGATACGCAGTATTTT. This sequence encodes CASSQTGFSDTQYF.

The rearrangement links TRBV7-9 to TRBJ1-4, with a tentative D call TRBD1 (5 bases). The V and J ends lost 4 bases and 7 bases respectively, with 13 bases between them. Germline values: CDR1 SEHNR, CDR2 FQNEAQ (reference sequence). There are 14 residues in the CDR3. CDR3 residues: CASSWGTASEKLFF. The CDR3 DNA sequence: TGTGCCAGCAGCTGGGGGACGGCCAGTGAAAAACTGTTTTTT.

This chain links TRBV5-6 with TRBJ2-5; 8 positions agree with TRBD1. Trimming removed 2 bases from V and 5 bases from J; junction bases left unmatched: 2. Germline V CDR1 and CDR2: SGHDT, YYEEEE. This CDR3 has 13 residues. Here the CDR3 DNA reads TGTGCCAGCAGCTTCGGGACAGGCGAGACCCAGTACTTC. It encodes CASSFGTGETQYF.

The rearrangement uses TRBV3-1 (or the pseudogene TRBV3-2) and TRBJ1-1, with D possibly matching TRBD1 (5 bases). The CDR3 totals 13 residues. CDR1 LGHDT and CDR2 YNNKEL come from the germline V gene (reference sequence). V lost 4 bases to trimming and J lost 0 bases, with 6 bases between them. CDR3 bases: TGTGCCAGCAGCCCCAGGGTGAACACTGAAGCTTTCTTT. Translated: CASSPRVNTEAFF.

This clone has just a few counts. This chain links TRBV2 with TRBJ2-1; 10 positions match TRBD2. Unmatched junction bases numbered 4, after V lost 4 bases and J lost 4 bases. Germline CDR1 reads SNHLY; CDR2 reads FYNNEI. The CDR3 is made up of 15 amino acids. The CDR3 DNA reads TGTGCCAGCAGTGTACTAGCGGGACTATACAATGAGCAGTTCTTC. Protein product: CASSVLAGLYNEQFF.

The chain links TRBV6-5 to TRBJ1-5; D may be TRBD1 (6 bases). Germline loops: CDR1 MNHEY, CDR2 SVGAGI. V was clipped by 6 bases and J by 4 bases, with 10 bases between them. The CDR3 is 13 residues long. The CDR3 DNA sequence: TGTGCCAGCAGCGGACAGCAGAATCAGCCCCAGCATTTT. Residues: CASSGQQNQPQHF.

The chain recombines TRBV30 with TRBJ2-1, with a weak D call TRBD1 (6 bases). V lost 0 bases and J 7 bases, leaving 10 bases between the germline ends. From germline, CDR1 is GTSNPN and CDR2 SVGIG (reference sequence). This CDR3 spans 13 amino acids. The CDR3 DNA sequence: TGTGCCTGGAGTGTAAATCAGGGGAATGAGCAGTTCTTC. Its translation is CAWSVNQGNEQFF.

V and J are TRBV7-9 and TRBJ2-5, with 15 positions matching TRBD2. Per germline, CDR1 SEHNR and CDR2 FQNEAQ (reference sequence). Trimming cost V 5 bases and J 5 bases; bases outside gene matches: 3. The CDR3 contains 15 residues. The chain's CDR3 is CASSQGTSGRETQYF. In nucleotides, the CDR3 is TGTGCCAGCAGCCAAGGGACTAGCGGGAGGGAGACCCAGTACTTC.

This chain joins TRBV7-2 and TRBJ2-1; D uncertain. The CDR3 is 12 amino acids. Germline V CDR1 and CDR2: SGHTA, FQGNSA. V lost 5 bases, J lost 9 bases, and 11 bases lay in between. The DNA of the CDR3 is TGTGCCAGCAGCACTTATACGGGTGAGCAGTTCTTC. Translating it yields CASSTYTGEQFF. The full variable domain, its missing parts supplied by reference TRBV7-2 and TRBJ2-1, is GAGVSQSPSNKVTEKGKDVELRCDPISGHTALYWYRQSLGQGLEFLIYFQGNSAPDKSGLPSDRFSAERTGGSVSTLTIQRTQQEDSAVYLCASSTYTGEQFFGPGTRLTVL.

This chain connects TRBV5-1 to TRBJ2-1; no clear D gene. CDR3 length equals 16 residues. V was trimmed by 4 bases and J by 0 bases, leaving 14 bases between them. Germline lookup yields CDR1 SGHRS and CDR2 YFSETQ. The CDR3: CASSLLDVSSYNEQFF. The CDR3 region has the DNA TGCGCCAGCAGCCTACTGGACGTTAGCTCCTACAATGAGCAGTTCTTC.

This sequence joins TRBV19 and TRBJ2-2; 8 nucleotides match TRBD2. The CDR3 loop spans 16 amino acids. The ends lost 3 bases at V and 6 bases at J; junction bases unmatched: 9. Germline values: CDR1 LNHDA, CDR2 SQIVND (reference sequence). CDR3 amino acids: CASSIDSGAAPGELFF. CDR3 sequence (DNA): TGTGCCAGTAGTATCGATAGCGGGGCCGCGCCCGGGGAGCTGTTTTTT.

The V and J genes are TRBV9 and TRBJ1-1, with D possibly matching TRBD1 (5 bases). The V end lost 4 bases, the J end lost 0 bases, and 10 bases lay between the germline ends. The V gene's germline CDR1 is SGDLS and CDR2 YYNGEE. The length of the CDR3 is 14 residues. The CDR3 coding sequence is TGTGCCAGCAGCAAGCGAGGGGTGAACACTGAAGCTTTCTTT. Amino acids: CASSKRGVNTEAFF.

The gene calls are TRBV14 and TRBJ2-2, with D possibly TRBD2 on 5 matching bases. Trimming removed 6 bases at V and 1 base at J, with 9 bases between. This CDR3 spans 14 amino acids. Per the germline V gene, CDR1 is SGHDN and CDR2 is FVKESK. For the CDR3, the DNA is TGTGCCAGCAGACCGAGCGGGAACACCGGGGAGCTGTTTTTT. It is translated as CASRPSGNTGELFF.

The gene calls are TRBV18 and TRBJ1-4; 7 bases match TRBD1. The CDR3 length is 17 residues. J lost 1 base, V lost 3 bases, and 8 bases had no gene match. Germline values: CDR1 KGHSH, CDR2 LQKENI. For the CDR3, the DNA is TGTGCCAGCTCACCTCGACAGGGCGTCGGAACTAATGAAAAACTGTTTTTT. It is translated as CASSPRQGVGTNEKLFF.

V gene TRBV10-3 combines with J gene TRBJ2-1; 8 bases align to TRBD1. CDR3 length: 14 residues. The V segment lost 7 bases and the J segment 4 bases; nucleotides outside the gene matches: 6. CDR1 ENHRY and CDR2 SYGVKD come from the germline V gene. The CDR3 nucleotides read TGTGCCATCACTCTGGACAGGGAGTACAATGAGCAGTTCTTC. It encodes CAITLDREYNEQFF.

The CDR3: CSVPWWSGTSGRTYNEQFF. DNA of the CDR3: TGCAGCGTCCCTTGGTGGTCCGGGACTAGCGGGAGGACCTACAATGAGCAGTTCTTC. This chain uses TRBV29-1 with TRBJ2-1; 15 bases map to TRBD2. The CDR3 is 19 amino acids. The germline V gene has CDR1 SQVTM and CDR2 ANQGSEA. With 6 bases clipped from V and 2 bases from J, the junction kept 14 bases outside the gene matches.

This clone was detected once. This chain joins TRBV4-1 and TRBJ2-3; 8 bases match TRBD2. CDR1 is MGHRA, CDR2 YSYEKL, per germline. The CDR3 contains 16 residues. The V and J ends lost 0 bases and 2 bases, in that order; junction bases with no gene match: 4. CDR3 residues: CASSQDTSGNTDTQYF. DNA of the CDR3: TGCGCCAGCAGCCAAGATACTAGCGGAAACACAGATACGCAGTATTTT.

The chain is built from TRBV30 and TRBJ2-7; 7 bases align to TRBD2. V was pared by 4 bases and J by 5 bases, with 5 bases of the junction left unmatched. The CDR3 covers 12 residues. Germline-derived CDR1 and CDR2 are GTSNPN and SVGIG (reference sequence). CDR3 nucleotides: TGTGCCTGGAAGGTGGGGGGGGACGAGCAGTACTTC. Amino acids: CAWKVGGDEQYF.

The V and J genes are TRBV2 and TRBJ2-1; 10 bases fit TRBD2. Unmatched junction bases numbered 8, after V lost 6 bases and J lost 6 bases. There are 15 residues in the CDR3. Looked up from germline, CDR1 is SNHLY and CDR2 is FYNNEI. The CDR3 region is CASRAPGTSANEQFF. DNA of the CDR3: TGTGCCAGCAGGGCTCCCGGGACTAGCGCCAATGAGCAGTTCTTC.

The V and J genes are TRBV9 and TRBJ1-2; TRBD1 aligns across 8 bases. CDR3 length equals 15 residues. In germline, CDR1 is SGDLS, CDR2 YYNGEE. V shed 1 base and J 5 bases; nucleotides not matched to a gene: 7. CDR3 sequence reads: CASSVWWTGTYGYTF. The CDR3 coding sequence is TGTGCCAGCAGCGTATGGTGGACAGGGACATATGGCTACACCTTC.

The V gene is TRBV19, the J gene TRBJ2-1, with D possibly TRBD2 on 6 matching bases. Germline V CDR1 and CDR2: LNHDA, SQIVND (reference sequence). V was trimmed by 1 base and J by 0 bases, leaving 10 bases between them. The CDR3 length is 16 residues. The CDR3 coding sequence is TGTGCCAGTAGTATAGGACGGGGGAGCTCCTACAATGAGCAGTTCTTC. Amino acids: CASSIGRGSSYNEQFF.

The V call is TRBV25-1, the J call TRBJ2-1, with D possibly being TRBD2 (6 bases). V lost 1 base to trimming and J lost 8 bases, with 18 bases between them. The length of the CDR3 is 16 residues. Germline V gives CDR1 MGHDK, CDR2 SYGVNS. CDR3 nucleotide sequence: TGTGCCAGCAGTGAATTAGTAATAAGGCGGGAAGATGAGCAGTTCTTC. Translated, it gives CASSELVIRREDEQFF.

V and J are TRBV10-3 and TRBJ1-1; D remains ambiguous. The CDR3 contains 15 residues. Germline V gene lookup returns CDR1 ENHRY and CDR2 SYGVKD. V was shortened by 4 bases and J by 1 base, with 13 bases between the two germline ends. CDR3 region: CAISVQSYRNTEAFF. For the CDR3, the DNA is TGTGCCATCAGTGTACAGAGCTACCGGAACACTGAAGCTTTCTTT.

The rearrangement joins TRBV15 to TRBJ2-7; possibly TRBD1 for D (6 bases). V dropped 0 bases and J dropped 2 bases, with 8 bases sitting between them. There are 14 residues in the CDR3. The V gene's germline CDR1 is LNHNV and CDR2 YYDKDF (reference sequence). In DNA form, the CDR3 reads TGTGCCACCAGCAGAGAGGGGGCGGCCTACGAGCAGTACTTC. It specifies CATSREGAAYEQYF.